What follows are 30 T cell receptor beta chains derived from one specimen sequenced in a study of blood T cells in healthy people across ages. With a J-beta primer mix and a sample-barcoded 5' primer, a second PCR ran about 7 to 12 cycles. Via MiXCR, TCRdb re-called the 5' RACE reads, giving one row per CDR3 protein. The table lists about 400,000 distinct CDR3 sequences, 52% of them singletons. Specimen: blood. The source of these receptors is a man aged 55 to 69 in good health.

CDR3 in amino acids: CSARRKGLAESSSYNEQFF. CDR3 sequence (DNA): TGCAGTGCTAGAAGAAAAGGACTAGCGGAGTCGAGCTCCTACAATGAGCAGTTCTTC. The chain carries TRBV20-1 and TRBJ2-1; 10 positions agree with TRBD2. This CDR3 has 19 residues. J was trimmed by 0 bases and V by 2 bases; bases with no gene match: 13. CDR1 and CDR2 from the germline V gene are DFQATT and SNEGSKA (reference sequence).

The chain is built from TRBV11-3 and TRBJ1-1; D not certain. CDR3 length: 13 residues. Deletions cut 5 bases from V and 3 bases from J, with 10 bases between. Germline assignment: CDR1 SGHNT and CDR2 YENEEA. The CDR3 sequence is CASSRGGHTEAFF. CDR3 coding DNA: TGTGCCAGCAGCCGAGGTGGTCACACTGAAGCTTTCTTT.

The chain carries TRBV10-3 and TRBJ1-2, with D perhaps TRBD1 (6 bases). The germline gives CDR1 ENHRY, CDR2 SYGVKD. The V end lost 5 bases, the J end lost 4 bases, and 17 bases lay between the germline ends. The CDR3 totals 15 residues. The CDR3 coding sequence is TGTGCCATCAGTCCTGACCTTGGACAGATCTATGGCTACACCTTC. Encoded protein: CAISPDLGQIYGYTF.

This clonotype has a single count. The gene calls are TRBV20-1 and TRBJ2-1; 8 bases fit TRBD2. The CDR3 is 14 residues long. Germline CDR1 reads DFQATT; CDR2 reads SNEGSKA (reference sequence). The ends lost 6 bases at V and 3 bases at J; junction bases unmatched: 7. CDR3 loop: CSAQPAGVYNEQFF. Here the CDR3 DNA reads TGCAGTGCCCAGCCAGCGGGGGTCTACAATGAGCAGTTCTTC.

The V gene is TRBV20-1, the J gene TRBJ2-1; possible D gene TRBD1, 5 bases. CDR3 length: 14 amino acids. V lost 6 bases, J lost 4 bases, and 16 bases lay in between. CDR1 and CDR2 (germline): DFQATT, SNEGSKA (reference sequence). The CDR3 loop reads CSAQDPHGYNEQFF. CDR3 in DNA: TGCAGTGCACAGGACCCCCACGGTTACAATGAGCAGTTCTTC.

This clonotype appeared a few times. This rearrangement joins TRBV19 to TRBJ1-5; D may be TRBD1 (5 bases). V was cut by 3 bases and J by 1 base, with 16 bases left in between. The CDR3 is 17 amino acids. Germline CDR1 and CDR2: LNHDA and SQIVND (reference sequence). The CDR3 sequence is CASSMGSRGGSNQPQHF. DNA of the CDR3: TGTGCCAGTAGTATGGGCAGTCGGGGGGGGAGCAATCAGCCCCAGCATTTT.

V usage is TRBV12-3 or TRBV12-4 and J usage is TRBJ2-3; 12 bases are a match to TRBD2. This CDR3 comprises 14 residues. The V segment lost 7 bases and the J segment 9 bases; nucleotides outside the gene matches: 8. CDR3 DNA sequence: TGTGCCAGCACCGTACTAGCGGGAGGCCCAACGCAGTATTTT. Translated, it gives CASTVLAGGPTQYF.

The V call is TRBV29-1, the J call TRBJ1-1; D uncertain. V gave up 7 bases and J gave up 4 bases, with 16 bases separating them. The germline V gene encodes CDR1 SQVTM and CDR2 ANQGSEA. CDR3 size: 13 residues. The DNA of the CDR3 is TGCAGCGCGCAGATGGAGGGTGGCACTGAAGCTTTCTTT. Translation: CSAQMEGGTEAFF.

The gene calls are TRBV3-1 and TRBJ2-4; a weak D match, TRBD1 (5 bases). The DNA matches TRBJ2-7 better at its end, which makes the J call doubtful. The CDR3 is 13 amino acids. Germline CDR1 and CDR2: LGHDT and YNNKEL (reference sequence). CDR3 sequence: CASSQARQGEQYF. CDR3 nucleotide sequence: TGTGCCAGCAGCCAAGCGAGGCAGGGCGAGCAGTACTTC.

Notes on this clonotype: An end of the junction does not agree with germline; a read error may underlie this. This chain joins TRBV10-3 and TRBJ2-3, with 10 bases matching TRBD1. The CDR3 covers 15 residues. CDR1 ENHRY and CDR2 SYGVKD come from the germline V gene. In DNA form, the CDR3 reads TGTTCCATCAGGCCGGACAGGGGGATTCCAGATACGCAGTATTTT. It specifies CSIRPDRGIPDTQYF.

The chain combines TRBV6-4 with TRBJ2-7, with D possibly matching TRBD1 (6 bases). The CDR3 runs 15 residues. V was trimmed by 3 bases and J by 7 bases, leaving 19 bases between them. CDR1 and CDR2 (germline): MRHNA, SNTAGT. The CDR3, as DNA: TGTGCCAGCAGTGAGACCGGACAGCCCCACAATGAGCAGTACTTC. This codes for CASSETGQPHNEQYF.

On this clonotype: This may be a read error, as it is one base from a much larger clone. The genes are TRBV20-1 and TRBJ2-3; possibly TRBD2 for D (7 bases). Germline V CDR1 and CDR2: DFQATT, SNEGSKA (reference sequence). V gave up 0 bases and J gave up 10 bases, with 20 bases separating them. The CDR3 covers 15 residues. The CDR3 DNA reads TGCAGTGCTAGAGATTGGGGAACGGGGGGCGATGCGCAGTATTTT. Translated, it gives CSARDWGTGGDAQYF.

As to this clonotype: A clone one base away is much larger, so this may be a read error. The chain carries TRBV21-1 and TRBJ1-2; the table's D gene call, TRBD1, was not cross checked with the DNA. TRBV21-1 is deemed a pseudogene. The CDR3 runs to 14 residues. The CDR3 sequence is CTSSKQGSLYGYTF. DNA of the CDR3: TGTACCAGCAGCAAACAGGGCAGCCTCTATGGCTACACCTTC.

This chain joins TRBV6-2 or TRBV6-3 and TRBJ2-5; 7 bases fit TRBD2. The germline V gene has CDR1 MNHEY and CDR2 SVGEGT. This CDR3 contains 19 residues. V was clipped by 0 bases and J by 5 bases; unmatched bases: 18. DNA of the CDR3: TGTGCCAGCAGTTACTCGATCGGGACCCGGGAGGTGAGCCTGGAGACCCAGTACTTC. The encoded protein is CASSYSIGTREVSLETQYF.

CDR3 sequence: CASSRMLESEQFF. DNA of the CDR3: TGTGCCAGCAGCAGAATGCTTGAGAGTGAGCAGTTCTTC. The chain uses TRBV9 and TRBJ2-1, with D unclear. The CDR3 spans 13 residues. V was trimmed by 4 bases and J by 9 bases, leaving 14 bases between them. The germline V gene encodes CDR1 SGDLS and CDR2 YYNGEE.

The table lists this clonotype with many counts. The rearrangement joins TRBV2 to TRBJ2-3; 13 nucleotides align to TRBD2. There are 18 residues in the CDR3. J gave up 1 base and V 5 bases, and 9 bases lay outside the gene matches. CDR1 and CDR2 from the germline V gene are SNHLY and FYNNEI. This CDR3 is CASSLGTSGAGGTDTQYF. CDR3 coding DNA: TGTGCCAGCAGTTTGGGGACTAGCGGGGCTGGGGGCACAGATACGCAGTATTTT.

This clonotype was picked up a small number of times. This chain uses TRBV4-2 with TRBJ2-5, with D tentatively TRBD1 or TRBD2 (5 bases each). The germline gives CDR1 LGHNA, CDR2 YNFKEQ. The CDR3 contains 15 residues. Trimming took 6 bases from V and 2 from J, leaving 16 bases between them. The CDR3 coding sequence is TGTGCCAGCAGTAGGTCAGGGAGCCTTCAAGAGACCCAGTACTTC. It translates to CASSRSGSLQETQYF.

This clonotype turned up a few times. V is TRBV20-1 and J is TRBJ2-5; maybe TRBD2 (7 bases). Trimming removed 1 base at V and 4 bases at J, with 10 bases between. The CDR3 loop spans 13 amino acids. Germline CDR1 DFQATT, CDR2 SNEGSKA (reference sequence). CDR3 region: CSARAGEGETQYF. DNA for the CDR3: TGCAGTGCTAGAGCAGGGGAGGGAGAGACCCAGTACTTC.

As concerns this clonotype: At one boundary the junction diverges from the germline segment, which might be a read error. The chain combines TRBV7-2 with TRBJ2-3, with 9 bases that match TRBD1. CDR3 length: 15 amino acids. Germline CDR1 is SGHTA and CDR2 is FQGNSA. The CDR3 bases are TGTGCCAGCAGCTTTCAGACAGGGGGGACAGATACGCTGTATTTT. It codes for CASSFQTGGTDTLYF.

The chain couples TRBV7-9 to TRBJ2-3; maybe TRBD2 (6 bases). V was cut by 1 base and J by 8 bases, with 13 bases left in between. The germline V gene encodes CDR1 SEHNR and CDR2 FQNEAQ (reference sequence). This CDR3 is built from 14 residues. Here the CDR3 reads CASSLDGGIGTQYF. CDR3 DNA sequence: TGTGCCAGCAGCTTAGACGGAGGGATAGGTACGCAGTATTTT.

The chain links TRBV4-3 to TRBJ2-3; no reliable D call. The germline V and J ends were trimmed by 0 bases and 6 bases, with 13 bases remaining between them. The CDR3 contains 15 residues. Germline CDR1 and CDR2: LGHNA and YSLEER. The CDR3 nucleotides read TGCGCCAGCAGCCAAGATTGGCGAGCTACGGATACGCAGTATTTT. It encodes CASSQDWRATDTQYF.

This clonotype was picked up a small number of times. V gene TRBV4-1 combines with J gene TRBJ2-1; D not certain. Gene TRBJ2-7 matches the end of the DNA better, so the J call may be wrong. The CDR3 consists of 15 residues. Germline CDR1 MGHRA, CDR2 YSYEKL. As DNA, the CDR3 is TGCGCCAGCAGCCAAGAAAAGGGCTCCTACAATGAGCAGTACTTC. Protein sequence: CASSQEKGSYNEQYF.

This clonotype was detected ten times or more. The chain employs TRBV29-1 and TRBJ2-7; possibly TRBD1 for D (6 bases). V dropped 6 bases and J dropped 0 bases, with 12 bases sitting between them. Germline CDR1 SQVTM, CDR2 ANQGSEA. This CDR3 spans 13 amino acids. CDR3 region: CSVGQSSSYEQYF. The CDR3 bases are TGCAGCGTCGGACAGTCAAGCTCCTACGAGCAGTACTTC.

The chain has TRBV20-1 and TRBJ2-1, with D possibly being TRBD1 (5 bases). Germline CDR1 DFQATT, CDR2 SNEGSKA (reference sequence). Trimming left V 1 base short and J 8 bases short, with 15 bases between. The CDR3 totals 14 residues. The CDR3 here is CSARVGPQGYEQFF. In DNA, the CDR3 is TGCAGTGCTAGAGTAGGCCCCCAGGGCTATGAGCAGTTCTTC.

The gene calls are TRBV9 and TRBJ2-4; TRBD1 might be the D (6 bases). The CDR3 totals 14 residues. CDR1 and CDR2 (germline): SGDLS, YYNGEE. V was shortened by 3 bases and J by 9 bases, with 16 bases between the two germline ends. The CDR3 region is CASSAGQPYGIQYF. The CDR3 DNA follows: TGTGCCAGCAGCGCAGGACAGCCCTACGGCATTCAGTACTTC. Together with reference TRBV9 and TRBJ2-4, the CDR3 gives the full variable domain: DSGVTQTPKHLITATGQRVTLRCSPRSGDLSVYWYQQSLDQGLQFLIQYYNGEERAKGNILERFSAQQFPDLHSELNLSSLELGDSALYFCASSAGQPYGIQYFGAGTRLSVL.

The chain carries TRBV7-2 and TRBJ2-5; the match to TRBD2 covers 10 bases. With V trimmed by 5 bases and J by 1 base, 10 bases remained unmatched. Per germline, CDR1 SGHTA and CDR2 FQGNSA. The CDR3 consists of 17 residues. CDR3 amino acids: CASSRHVSGRLQETQYF. The CDR3 DNA reads as TGTGCCAGCAGCAGACACGTTAGCGGGAGGCTCCAAGAGACCCAGTACTTC. The whole variable domain, remainder taken from reference TRBV7-2 and TRBJ2-5, is GAGVSQSPSNKVTEKGKDVELRCDPISGHTALYWYRQSLGQGLEFLIYFQGNSAPDKSGLPSDRFSAERTGGSVSTLTIQRTQQEDSAVYLCASSRHVSGRLQETQYFGPGTRLLVL.

V usage is TRBV28 and J usage is TRBJ1-5; 7 bases match TRBD1. The CDR3 has 16 residues. V dropped 2 bases and J dropped 8; count of bases not matched to a gene: 12. CDR1 MDHEN and CDR2 SYDVKM come from the germline V gene. The CDR3 DNA is TGTGCCAGCAGTTTAGGAGGAGGGGGCTCGATCAAGCCCCAGCATTTT. Protein sequence: CASSLGGGGSIKPQHF.

V gene TRBV6-5 combines with J gene TRBJ2-7; D may be TRBD2 (5 bases). The V gene's germline CDR1 is MNHEY and CDR2 SVGAGI. CDR3 length: 15 amino acids. V lost 2 bases, J lost 8 bases, and 19 bases lay in between. DNA of the CDR3: TGTGCCAGCAGTTACGACCCTACCGGGAACCAAAAGCAGTACTTC. Protein product: CASSYDPTGNQKQYF.

The V gene is TRBV10-3, the J gene TRBJ2-7, with 9 bases matching TRBD2. The ends lost 10 bases at V and 3 bases at J; junction bases unmatched: 16. CDR3 length: 16 amino acids. Per the germline V gene, CDR1 is ENHRY and CDR2 is SYGVKD. CDR3: CASSQVSLAGRYEQYF. DNA of the CDR3: TGTGCCAGCAGCCAAGTGAGTCTAGCGGGGCGCTACGAGCAGTACTTC.

The chain recombines TRBV7-2 with TRBJ1-1; a weak D match, TRBD1 (6 bases). This CDR3 is 12 amino acids long. V lost 5 bases and J lost 7, with 11 bases in between. Germline-derived CDR1 and CDR2 are SGHTA and FQGNSA. The CDR3 spells CASSTRQDEAFF. In DNA form, the CDR3 reads TGTGCCAGCAGCACCCGACAGGATGAAGCTTTCTTT.